The 2 T cell receptor beta chains listed next were all sequenced from one sample in a study of metastatic and nonmetastatic thyroid tumors. Among the patients, none had received any treatment before thyroid surgery. TCRdb re-analyzed the PCR reads through MiXCR. The sample shows approximately 40,000 clones, about 45% of them seen only once. Specimen: tumor tissue. These receptors came from a male donor with papillary thyroid cancer or a benign thyroid nodule (not recorded which). Some clones in this sample may be carry-over from other donors' samples.

The V call is TRBV30, the J call TRBJ2-5; D is possibly TRBD2 (5 bases). This CDR3 is built from 12 residues. Trimming pared 3 bases from V and 9 bases from J, leaving 14 bases between. Germline CDR1 GTSNPN, CDR2 SVGIG (reference sequence). DNA for the CDR3: TGTGCCTGGAGCTCTCTAGCTGAGGCCCAGTACTTC. Translating gives CAWSSLAEAQYF.

This chain joins TRBV20-1 and TRBJ2-7; 9 bases align to TRBD1. Germline V lookup: CDR1 DFQATT, CDR2 SNEGSKA (reference sequence). V lost 1 base, J lost 6 bases, and 13 bases stayed unmatched. The CDR3 length is 16 residues. The CDR3 protein is CSARVLTRDRVTEQYF. For the CDR3, the DNA is TGCAGTGCTAGAGTGCTAACGAGGGACAGGGTAACCGAGCAGTACTTC.